Listed below are T cell receptor beta chains from one sample, sequenced in a study of cytomegalovirus exposure and HLA in healthy donors. Sequencing used immunoSEQ multiplex PCR; TCRdb keeps in-frame clones, though not all of them. The data show roughly 250,000 clones, about 80% seen once. Material for sequencing was PBMCs. Source of these receptors: a girl aged 2 to 10 in good health and CMV-seronegative. CDR3s include the opening cysteine and the closing phenylalanine or tryptophan. D genes are given only for firm matches. Not every row has a clone size; where given, it reads once, few, many or a size class.

V: TRBV6-5
D: TRBD1
size: once
J: TRBJ2-7
CDR3: CASSLTGGVYEQYF
DNA: TGTGCCAGCAGTCTGACAGGGGGTGTCTACGAGCAGTACTTC

V: TRBV28
D: -
size: -
J: TRBJ1-4
CDR3: CASSFGGLEKLFF
DNA: TGTGCCAGCAGTTTCGGAGGGTTGGAAAAACTGTTTTTT

V: TRBV28
D: TRBD2
size: -
J: TRBJ2-1
CDR3: CASNPSGHNEQFF
DNA: TGTGCCAGCAATCCTAGCGGTCACAATGAGCAGTTCTTC

V: TRBV10-3
D: -
size: -
J: TRBJ1-1
CDR3: CAISESLGANTEAFF
DNA: TGTGCCATCAGTGAGTCCCTCGGAGCGAACACTGAAGCTTTCTTT

V: TRBV9
D: TRBD2
size: -
J: TRBJ2-6
CDR3: CASSPLGGISGANVLTF
DNA: TGTGCCAGCAGCCCTCTCGGGGGGATCTCTGGGGCCAACGTCCTGACTTTC

V: TRBV7-6
D: -
size: once
J: TRBJ2-3
CDR3: CASSLGTVEDTDTQYF
DNA: TGTGCCAGCAGCTTAGGTACGGTTGAGGACACAGATACGCAGTATTTT

V: TRBV4-1
D: TRBD1
size: -
J: TRBJ1-6
CDR3: CASSHPRDRGFYNSPLHF
DNA: TGCGCCAGCAGCCACCCAAGGGACAGGGGGTTTTATAATTCACCCCTCCACTTT

V: TRBV7-3
D: TRBD1
size: -
J: TRBJ2-1
CDR3: CASSSGDRGYNEQFF
DNA: TGTGCCAGCAGCTCTGGGGACAGGGGCTACAATGAGCAGTTCTTC

V: TRBV6-6
D: -
size: -
J: TRBJ2-5
CDR3: CASRASTETQYF
DNA: TGTGCCAGCAGGGCCTCAACAGAGACCCAGTACTTC

V: TRBV5-6
D: -
size: -
J: TRBJ2-7
CDR3: CASSNYYEQYF
DNA: TGTGCCAGCAGTAACTACTACGAGCAGTACTTC

V: TRBV7-2
D: TRBD1
size: few
J: TRBJ2-7
CDR3: CASREPGTGREQYF
DNA: TGTGCCAGCAGGGAACCCGGGACAGGACGCGAGCAGTACTTC

V: TRBV9
D: -
size: -
J: TRBJ2-2
CDR3: CASSVGRPNTGELFF
DNA: TGTGCCAGCAGCGTAGGGCGGCCGAACACCGGGGAGCTGTTTTTT

V: TRBV30
D: -
size: -
J: TRBJ2-1
CDR3: CAWKPPLWNEQFF
DNA: TGTGCCTGGAAGCCTCCTCTCTGGAATGAGCAGTTCTTC

V: TRBV12-5
D: TRBD1
size: -
J: TRBJ2-2
CDR3: CASGLLQGSIGELFF
DNA: TGTGCTAGTGGTTTGTTACAGGGGTCGATCGGGGAGCTGTTTTTT

V: TRBV13
D: TRBD2
size: -
J: TRBJ2-7
CDR3: CASNGLAGGQQYF
DNA: TGTGCCAGCAACGGGCTAGCGGGAGGGCAGCAGTACTTC

V: TRBV7-8
D: -
size: -
J: TRBJ2-7
CDR3: CASSLNSQSSYEQYF
DNA: TGTGCCAGCAGCTTAAACAGCCAGAGCTCCTACGAGCAGTACTTC

V: TRBV9
D: -
size: few
J: TRBJ2-1
CDR3: CASSVDLPSEQFF
DNA: TGTGCCAGCAGCGTAGACCTGCCGAGTGAGCAGTTCTTC

V: TRBV7-3
D: -
size: -
J: TRBJ2-1
CDR3: CASSLGLNEQFF
DNA: TGTGCCAGCAGCCTCGGACTTAATGAGCAGTTCTTC

V: TRBV5-4
D: -
size: -
J: TRBJ1-1
CDR3: CASSLGVMGQEAFF
DNA: TGTGCCAGCAGCTTGGGGGTAATGGGACAAGAAGCTTTCTTT

V: TRBV11-3
D: TRBD1
size: -
J: TRBJ2-7
CDR3: CASRVLDRDSSYEQYF
DNA: TGTGCCAGCAGAGTACTTGACAGGGACAGCTCCTACGAGCAGTACTTC

V: TRBV5-5
D: TRBD1
size: -
J: TRBJ1-4
CDR3: CASSLAVGGSGEKLFF
DNA: TGTGCCAGCAGCTTGGCTGTAGGGGGCTCCGGGGAAAAACTGTTTTTT

V: TRBV18
D: -
size: -
J: TRBJ2-7
CDR3: CASSSVGSKSYEQYF
DNA: TGTGCCAGCTCCTCAGTCGGGTCAAAATCCTACGAGCAGTACTTC

V: TRBV4-1
D: TRBD1
size: -
J: TRBJ1-4
CDR3: CASSQVQGWNEKLFF
DNA: TGCGCCAGCAGCCAAGTACAGGGGTGGAATGAAAAACTGTTTTTT

V: TRBV2
D: TRBD1
size: -
J: TRBJ2-7
CDR3: CASKATGGTYEQYF
DNA: TGTGCCAGCAAGGCGACAGGGGGCACGTACGAGCAGTACTTC

V: TRBV7-9
D: -
size: -
J: TRBJ2-7
CDR3: CSSTAPGGLTYEQYF
DNA: TGTTCCAGCACCGCCCCAGGGGGACTTACCTACGAGCAGTACTTC

V: TRBV4-2
D: TRBD2
size: -
J: TRBJ2-5
CDR3: CASSQTLAGGGETQYF
DNA: TGTGCCAGCAGCCAAACGCTAGCGGGGGGGGGAGAGACCCAGTACTTC

V: TRBV6-5
D: -
size: -
J: TRBJ2-7
CDR3: CASSTSQGPNEQYF
DNA: TGTGCCAGCAGTACATCACAGGGACCCAACGAGCAGTACTTC

V: TRBV19
D: TRBD1
size: -
J: TRBJ2-3
CDR3: CASSINGQGLGLDTQYF
DNA: TGTGCCAGTAGTATAAACGGACAGGGGTTAGGGTTAGATACGCAGTATTTT

V: TRBV15
D: TRBD1
size: -
J: TRBJ1-4
CDR3: CATSRVRDSMGEKLFF
DNA: TGTGCCACCAGCAGAGTTAGGGACAGTATGGGAGAAAAACTGTTTTTT

V: TRBV25-1
D: TRBD1
size: -
J: TRBJ1-2
CDR3: CASSDPGQPITYGYTF
DNA: TGTGCCAGCAGTGACCCGGGACAGCCTATTACCTATGGCTACACCTTC

V: TRBV6-6
D: TRBD1
size: few
J: TRBJ1-2
CDR3: CASNGQGYGYTF
DNA: TGTGCCAGCAACGGACAGGGCTATGGCTACACCTTC

V: TRBV19
D: -
size: -
J: TRBJ1-1
CDR3: CASSTKRQTEAFF
DNA: TGTGCCAGTAGCACAAAAAGACAGACTGAAGCTTTCTTT

V: TRBV9
D: -
size: once
J: TRBJ1-5
CDR3: CASSVVGWGPQPQHF
DNA: TGTGCCAGCAGCGTAGTCGGGTGGGGCCCTCAGCCCCAGCATTTT

V: TRBV4-2
D: -
size: -
J: TRBJ1-1
CDR3: CASSQESGAGQNEAFF
DNA: TGTGCCAGCAGCCAAGAGTCAGGGGCAGGACAGAATGAAGCTTTCTTT

V: TRBV27
D: -
size: -
J: TRBJ2-2
CDR3: CASSNPLPTGFTGELFF
DNA: TGTGCCAGCAGCAACCCGCTCCCCACAGGGTTCACCGGGGAGCTGTTTTTT

V: TRBV30
D: -
size: -
J: TRBJ2-2
CDR3: CARSGGPNTGELFF
DNA: TGTGCCCGGAGTGGGGGCCCTAACACCGGGGAGCTGTTTTTT

V: TRBV4-2
D: TRBD1
size: -
J: TRBJ2-7
CDR3: CASSQEWDRGYEQYF
DNA: TGTGCCAGCAGCCAAGAATGGGACAGGGGTTACGAGCAGTACTTC

V: TRBV28
D: -
size: once
J: TRBJ1-1
CDR3: CASSRQVNTEAFF
DNA: TGTGCCAGCAGTAGACAGGTCAACACTGAAGCTTTCTTT

V: TRBV5-4
D: -
size: -
J: TRBJ2-2
CDR3: CASGRGDVSGTGELFF
DNA: TGTGCCAGCGGCAGGGGGGACGTTTCGGGTACCGGGGAGCTGTTTTTT